Shown below are 18 T cell receptor beta chains from a single sample sequenced in a study of CD8+CD57+ T cells in acquired aplastic anemia. Genomic DNA, the template, was used for profiling of the TCR beta VDJ and CDR3. TCRdb re-analysed the reads in MiXCR, keeping a single row per CDR3 protein. The data contain some 120,000 distinct CDR3 sequences, nearly 40% of them singletons. Patients selected for sequencing had displayed CD8+CD57+ cell expansion by flow cytometry. The specimen was sorted CD4+, CD8+, or CD8+CD57+ T cells (not recorded which) from PBMCs. The origin of the receptors is a human donor with aplastic anemia.

The chain combines TRBV5-1 with TRBJ2-3; 7 positions agree with TRBD2. The V and J ends lost 3 bases and 1 base, in that order; junction bases with no gene match: 5. Looked up from germline, CDR1 is SGHRS and CDR2 is YFSETQ. CDR3 length equals 15 residues. CDR3 in DNA: TGCGCCAGCAGCTGGTCGGGGGGTGGCACAGATACGCAGTATTTT. This encodes CASSWSGGGTDTQYF.

J is TRBJ1-5 and V is TRBV10-3; the D is unclear. Trimming removed 0 bases at V and 0 bases at J, with 9 bases between. The CDR3 has 16 residues. Germline CDR1 ENHRY, CDR2 SYGVKD. The CDR3 is CAISESREDSNQPQHF. The CDR3, as DNA: TGTGCCATCAGTGAGTCTAGGGAGGATAGCAATCAGCCCCAGCATTTT.

This clonotype was counted only a few times. The V gene is TRBV11-1, the J gene TRBJ2-1; perhaps TRBD2 as D (5 bases). The V end lost 6 bases, the J end lost 0 bases, and 15 bases lay between the germline ends. CDR3 length equals 16 residues. Germline lookup yields CDR1 SGHAT and CDR2 FQDESV (reference sequence). The DNA for the CDR3 is TGTGCCAGCAGTCAGATAGGAGGAAGCTCCTACAATGAGCAGTTCTTC. It translates to CASSQIGGSSYNEQFF.

Many counts were recorded for this clonotype. The chain links TRBV15 to TRBJ2-7; TRBD1 aligns across 9 bases. The CDR3 is 13 residues long. Germline CDR1 reads LNHNV; CDR2 reads YYDKDF (reference sequence). Trimming took 5 bases from V and 6 from J; bases not matched to a gene: 5. CDR3 region: CATSGTGRREQYF. The CDR3 nucleotides read TGTGCCACCAGCGGGACAGGGCGGCGCGAGCAGTACTTC.

The chain carries TRBV7-2 and TRBJ1-1; D unclear. This CDR3 has 14 amino acids. Germline V gene sequence: CDR1 SGHTA, CDR2 FQGNSA. V lost 5 bases, J lost 3 bases, and 13 bases lay in between. In DNA form, the CDR3 reads TGTGCCAGCAGCGTCATTCGATTGGACACTGAAGCTTTCTTT. Translating gives CASSVIRLDTEAFF.

The genes are TRBV20-1 and TRBJ1-5; D is unclear. This CDR3 region has 12 residues. Trimming removed 3 bases from V and 4 bases from J, with 7 bases in between. Germline V gene data show CDR1 as DFQATT and CDR2 as SNEGSKA (reference sequence). CDR3 in amino acids: CSASTTNQPQHF. The CDR3 DNA sequence: TGCAGTGCTAGTACAACTAATCAGCCCCAGCATTTT.

Only a few counts were recorded for this clonotype. V and J are TRBV28 and TRBJ2-1, with D tentatively TRBD1 (5 bases). From germline, CDR1 is MDHEN and CDR2 SYDVKM. V lost 2 bases and J lost 0, with 5 bases in between. This CDR3 is 14 amino acids long. DNA for the CDR3: TGTGCCAGCAGTTTAGGGGCCTCCTACAATGAGCAGTTCTTC. It encodes CASSLGASYNEQFF.

The chain employs TRBV11-1 and TRBJ1-6; TRBD1 matches at 10 bases. Looked up from germline, CDR1 is SGHAT and CDR2 is FQDESV (reference sequence). This CDR3 is 18 amino acids long. The J segment lost 5 bases and the V segment lost 3 bases, leaving 10 bases of the junction unmatched. The CDR3 DNA reads TGTGCCAGCAGCTTGCGGGGGGGGACAGGGGCGAATAATTCACCCCTCCACTTT. This sequence encodes CASSLRGGTGANNSPLHF.

This clonotype was seen at least ten times. V is TRBV2 and J is TRBJ1-5; D call uncertain. Between the trimmed V and J ends, which lost 4 bases and 4 bases, there was a span of 5 bases. The germline V gene encodes CDR1 SNHLY and CDR2 FYNNEI. This CDR3 spans 12 amino acids. In DNA, the CDR3 is TGTGCCAGCAGTGTCCCTAATCAGCCCCAGCATTTT. Encoded protein: CASSVPNQPQHF.

This clonotype was seen repeatedly, ten times or more. This rearrangement joins TRBV2 to TRBJ1-2; D call uncertain. The CDR3 loop spans 15 amino acids. Germline assignment: CDR1 SNHLY and CDR2 FYNNEI. The germline V and J ends were trimmed by 4 bases and 1 base, with 13 bases remaining between them. The CDR3 sequence: CASSAQALRNYGYTF. The CDR3 DNA reads as TGTGCCAGCAGTGCGCAGGCCCTCCGTAACTATGGCTACACCTTC.

This clonotype was seen ten or more times. The chain recombines TRBV5-1 with TRBJ1-1; D perhaps matches TRBD1 (5 bases). Germline values: CDR1 SGHRS, CDR2 YFSETQ. V was trimmed by 1 base and J by 6 bases, leaving 13 bases between them. The CDR3 is made up of 14 amino acids. The CDR3 DNA reads as TGCGCCAGCAGCTTGCGACCAGGGAGGTCTGAAGCTTTCTTT. Protein: CASSLRPGRSEAFF. The full variable domain, in which reference TRBV5-1 and TRBJ1-1 provide the parts outside the CDR3, is KAGVTQTPRYLIKTRGQQVTLSCSPISGHRSVSWYQQTPGQGLQFLFEYFSETQRNKGNFPGRFSGRQFSNSRSEMNVSTLELGDSALYLCASSLRPGRSEAFFGQGTRLTVV.

CDR3: CATHGTGINGYTF. The DNA for the CDR3 is TGTGCCACACACGGGACAGGGATAAATGGCTACACCTTC. The V gene is TRBV10-3, the J gene TRBJ1-2; TRBD1 matches 9 bases. V lost 10 bases to trimming and J lost 6 bases; unmatched junction nucleotides: 9. This CDR3 contains 13 residues. Germline V gene data show CDR1 as ENHRY and CDR2 as SYGVKD.

This clonotype was counted many times. This chain links TRBV5-1 with TRBJ1-3; possibly TRBD1 for D (6 bases). CDR1 and CDR2 (germline): SGHRS, YFSETQ. The V end was cut by 4 bases, the J end by 2 bases, with 10 bases between. CDR3 length: 14 amino acids. The CDR3 spells CASSLGGPGNTIYF. CDR3 DNA: TGCGCCAGCAGCCTCGGGGGGCCTGGAAACACCATATATTTT.

The V call is TRBV19, the J call TRBJ2-7; TRBD2 is a possible D gene (5 bases). The CDR3 runs 13 residues. Germline assignment: CDR1 LNHDA and CDR2 SQIVND (reference sequence). V lost 10 bases to trimming and J lost 6 bases, with 19 bases between them. The CDR3 DNA reads TGTGCCACTTTCTCCGGGGTAGGGCGCGAGCAGTACTTC. It encodes CATFSGVGREQYF.

This clonotype was found many times. The chain uses TRBV20-1 and TRBJ2-1; weak D call: TRBD1 (6 bases). From germline, CDR1 is DFQATT and CDR2 SNEGSKA (reference sequence). Trimming removed 2 bases from V and 3 bases from J, with 11 bases in between. The CDR3 contains 14 residues. CDR3 amino acids: CSARQGGSYNEQFF. In nucleotides, the CDR3 is TGCAGTGCTAGACAAGGGGGAAGCTACAATGAGCAGTTCTTC.

The chain combines TRBV6-1 with TRBJ2-7; 9 bases are a match to TRBD2. Germline CDR1 and CDR2: MNHNS and SASEGT. The ends lost 5 bases at V and 0 bases at J; junction bases unmatched: 8. This CDR3 region has 16 residues. This chain's CDR3 is CASSTGLAGSSYEQYF. As DNA, the CDR3 is TGTGCCAGCAGTACAGGGCTAGCGGGGAGCTCCTACGAGCAGTACTTC.

Details on this clonotype: A much larger clonotype is one base distant, so this may be a read error. The rearrangement links TRBV27 to TRBJ1-5; D not resolved. The germline V gene encodes CDR1 MNHEY and CDR2 SMNVEV (reference sequence). The CDR3 length is 13 residues. Here the CDR3 DNA reads TGTGCCAGCAGTTGGGCCCCCAATAAGCCCCAGCATTTT. Its translation is CASSWAPNKPQHF.

The rearrangement uses TRBV19 and TRBJ1-2; weak D call: TRBD1 (5 bases). V was clipped by 1 base and J by 1 base, with 7 bases between them. The CDR3 consists of 14 residues. CDR1 and CDR2 (germline): LNHDA, SQIVND (reference sequence). In nucleotides, the CDR3 is TGTGCCAGTAGTATAGGGACAATTAACTATGGCTACACCTTC. It translates to CASSIGTINYGYTF.